The following is a TCR beta chain sequence with its context. The data were obtained in a study of blood T cell repertoires in COVID-19. Turning to the study itself: Italy, Spain and the United States were the sources of the convalescent and acute COVID-19 samples. T cells, B-cell-depleted T cells, or PBMCs provided the cDNA or gDNA that served as material.

How the authors handled the data: Estimated nucleated cell counts came from reference gene primer amplification. Profiled with immunoSEQ multiplex PCR; TCRdb holds only in-frame clones, not every one. V, J and clone size derive from that table, while D and trimming were established from the DNA sequence. This table holds just under 150,000 clones, about 87% found once. The CDR3 spans 13 residues. The clonotype originates from a man aged 45-60 years who had recovered from COVID-19. Sequencing was carried out using peripheral blood. The gene calls are TRBV21-1 and TRBJ1-4. TRBV21-1 is a known pseudogene. CDR3 coding DNA: TGTGCCAGCAGCTTCCGGCGGGGGGAAAAACTGTTTTTT. Translation gives CASSFRRGEKLFF.